The subject of this entry is one T cell receptor (beta chain). Its target antigen remains unknown. No base quality values were provided; no much bigger clone lies one nucleotide off. The sample is drawn from a study of cytomegalovirus exposure and HLA in healthy donors (dated by TCRdb to the late 2010s). Notes on the research overall: According to an earlier analysis of around 600 of the donors, about 179 million T cells yielded 100 million or so unique TCR beta sequences and about 300 Gb of sequence data. The study aimed to test whether cataloging public T cell receptors could reveal signatures of past pathogen exposure. On average, around 200,000 unique TCR beta nucleotide sequences were sequenced per donor among 300 to 500 genotyped donors of the cohort, with roughly 20% of those sequences being non-productive. Along with the roughly 670-subject first cohort, a separate validation cohort of roughly 110 different subjects was used. Using immunosequencing, the study profiled T cell repertoires from 500 to 800 subjects and related those repertoires to cytomegalovirus serostatus. To predict cytomegalovirus infection status, the study combined high-throughput TCR immunosequencing, statistical association of individual TCRs with disease status, and machine learning. Roughly five DR-DQ haplotypes were handled as single units for association and clustering, since linkage in the cohort was strong. Donor age, sex, ethnicity and CMV serostatus were collected together with the repertoire data. Every discovery cohort repertoire had been produced on one sequencing platform. The later analysis used no new phenotypic data to find candidate immune exposures, relying instead on TCR beta sequences and their occurrence across donors. In a later genetic analysis, genome-wide SNP genotypes for about 65% of the roughly 700 donors were used, and that subset was treated as a discovery cohort. HLA typing included class I and class II loci at four-digit resolution. The number of typed donors differed by locus: roughly 620-630 for A, B, C, DRB1 and DQB1; 500 to 550 for DQA1; fewer than 610 for DPA1; and roughly 450 for DPB1. Among the roughly 390 genotyped donors, more than 70% belonged to the genetic ancestry cluster associated with self-reported Caucasian donors. To decide whether each TCR beta V gene segment behaved as functional or pseudogenic, an earlier analysis of approximately 600 of the donors relied on high-throughput TCR beta sequencing. Roughly 300 gigabases of sequencing data and 70 million to 100 million unique TCR sequences made up an early release that covered fewer than 650 HLA-typed donors. A later analysis re-analyzed previously published TCR beta repertoires from 600 to 850 donors and added high-resolution HLA genotyping to study TCR occurrence patterns.

The CDR3 contains 12 residues, cysteine and phenylalanine counted. This entry keeps only the CDR3 DNA: 36 bases, framed from base 1. CDR1 and CDR2, per the germline V gene, are SGHTA and FQGNSA. Relative to germline, V is 5 bases shorter and J is 9 bases shorter, with 13 bases between their ends. Libraries were made using the immunoSEQ multiplex PCR assay. A mixture of 60 forward primers for TCR Vbeta segments and 13 reverse primers for TCR Jbeta segments was used in the multiplex PCR. A multiplex PCR assay on genomic DNA amplified the CDR3 region of rearranged TCR beta genes. The Illumina HiSeq System was used to sequence the amplified TCR beta libraries as 87-base-pair reads. Per the original workflow: In a later analysis, 80 million or so unique TCR beta chains were counted across the 650 to 700 repertoires, and roughly 11 million of these chains were shared by at least two donors. Raw reads were error-corrected and collapsed into unique sequences by a nearest-neighbor algorithm in which closely related sequences were merged to remove PCR and sequencing errors. To assign V, D and J gene segments, CDR3 sequences were aligned to IMGT reference sequences. Each retained sequence needed at least a six-nucleotide match to both a V gene segment and a J gene segment. A rearrangement counted as productive if the CDR3 had no stop codons and remained in frame with V and J, and every other rearrangement counted as non-productive. Following IMGT convention, CDR3 was defined as the stretch from the second conserved V-encoded cysteine to the conserved J-encoded phenylalanine. Sequences without an unambiguous match to a single V gene segment were excluded from the earlier analysis of 450 to 750 of the donors. In an earlier analysis of 587 of the donors, V segments were called functional above 56.7% productive rearrangements and were called segregating when the between-donor standard deviation exceeded 5%. To diagnose cytomegalovirus status from the catalog of TCR beta chain sequences, a statistical classification framework was built. A later analysis assigned V and J genes by comparing TCR nucleotide sequences with IMGT/GENE-DB human TR gene sequences. In a later analysis, CDR3 sequences and most-parsimonious VDJ recombination scenarios were assigned using the TCRdist pipeline. In a later analysis, each TCR beta chain was defined by its CDR3 amino acid sequence together with its V-gene family, and reads lacking a unique V-gene family were excluded. To address suspected cross-contamination and a sequencing artifact, a later analysis removed around 600 highly shared, low-generation-probability nucleotide sequences. In a later analysis, a clonal expansion index was calculated for each public chain from normalized within-repertoire ranks of inferred template counts. Generation probabilities in a later analysis came from a VDJ recombination model fitted to out-of-frame rearrangements, and those results were checked against IGoR. In a later analysis, TCR-TCR, TCR-HLA and TCR-CMV co-occurrence was scored with hypergeometric tests, and a repertoire-size bias correction was applied to TCR pairs. To estimate false discovery rates, a later analysis permuted the HLA or CMV assignments 20 times. In a later analysis, co-occurring TCRs were grouped using DBSCAN, and TCRdist sequence similarity was added for clustering within HLA-allele-positive subsets. Repertoires with fewer than 30,000 or more than 120,000 public chains were left out of co-occurrence clustering, as were five repertoires with anomalous nucleotide sharing. The clones in this table, taken by TCRdb from immuneACCESS, are in-frame only. Not every clone is retained; where verified, under half of the shortfall comes from an unresolved V gene, and the cause of the rest is unknown. Clone size and V and J calls were adopted from that table, with D and trimming inferred from the DNA. The sample yields some 170,000 clones; 70% to 85% were counted once. Clones ranked in the top ten supply approximately 2% of the sample.

In total, more than 500 healthy bone marrow donors made up the cohort. At the time of sampling, every cohort member was nominally healthy, though immune exposures that went unrecorded were likely present. The donor was CMV seronegative and was included in the group of a few hundred seronegative cohort members. Every donor gave a peripheral blood sample, and the peripheral blood mononuclear cells from that sample were used for TCR beta sequencing. Genomic DNA was extracted from the blood cell samples with the Qiagen DNeasy Blood Extraction Kit. Overall study outcomes, separate from this receptor: A further reported finding was that TCR beta sequences accurately predicted the HLA-A and HLA-B alleles for most subjects in the first cohort. Because some donors lacked HLA typing at each locus, the association tests relied only on the typed subset. The classifier was reported to diagnose cytomegalovirus status with high specificity and sensitivity in both the original cohort and the validation cohort. The study gave a list of about 150 TCR beta chains associated with cytomegalovirus. Most CMV-associated TCR beta chains appeared to be HLA-restricted in a later analysis, and the HLA associations seemed to be driven largely by CMV exposure. In this cohort, only TCR beta chains were sequenced, and detectable features were limited by the absence of alpha or paired-chain data. The authors suggested that the approach could potentially be extended to other disease states and immunological phenotypes. In a later analysis, some 17,000 TCR beta sequences were associated with specific HLA alleles at a false discovery rate of 0.05. In a later analysis, several top co-occurrence clusters were reported to appear linked to parvovirus B19, influenza, CMV and Epstein-Barr virus. Sequencing depth was assumed to be roughly uniform across donors in the presence/absence analyses, though that assumption may not hold. A cluster of highly shared sequence variants was judged likely to represent a technical artifact of the sequencing pipeline. Over 15 rarely observed V segments, including chromosome 9 orphons, were excluded from the earlier analysis of 550 to 700 of the donors because counts were too low. Linkage disequilibrium might explain the correlated functional status among segregating V segments, but an unknown experimental factor could not be ruled out. In a later analysis, HLA-associated TCR beta chains showed more clonal expansion and lower generation probabilities than non-associated chains that were equally common. In a later analysis, TCR association rates were found to vary across HLA loci, with the most associated TCRs seen for DRB1 alleles and the fewest for HLA-C alleles. Strong co-occurrence of HLA alleles, especially DR and DQ, made assigning TCR associations to individual alleles difficult. In vitro tests confirmed that a few of the cytomegalovirus-associated TCR beta chains recognize cytomegalovirus antigens. An association between a missense DCLRE1C variant and V-gene and J-gene trimming of TCR beta chains was found in a later genetic analysis and replicated in an independent cohort. CMV serostatus was the only immune exposure information available for the cohort. According to a later genetic analysis, donors in an Asian-associated ancestry cluster had fewer N-insertions in productive TCRs than the approximately 700-donor mean. Some IMGT-functional V segments, including TRBV6-2 and TRBV6-3, could not be distinguished by the 87-base-pair reads and were therefore excluded. While some public TCRs were present in many individuals, most TCR sequences turned up only very rarely across donors. In an earlier analysis of around 600 of the donors, most TCR beta V segments were observed in productive rearrangements about 87% or about 30% of the time, broadly matching IMGT annotations.

The sequence was obtained from a man in his forties in good health and CMV-seronegative. Recombination linked TRBV7-2 to TRBJ2-5; TRBD2 is a weak D gene call, 6 bases matching. Sequencing was carried out using PBMCs. The CDR3 in this case is CASSPQREAQYF. The DNA reads as follows: TGTGCCAGCAGCCCTCAGAGGGAGGCCCAGTACTTC.